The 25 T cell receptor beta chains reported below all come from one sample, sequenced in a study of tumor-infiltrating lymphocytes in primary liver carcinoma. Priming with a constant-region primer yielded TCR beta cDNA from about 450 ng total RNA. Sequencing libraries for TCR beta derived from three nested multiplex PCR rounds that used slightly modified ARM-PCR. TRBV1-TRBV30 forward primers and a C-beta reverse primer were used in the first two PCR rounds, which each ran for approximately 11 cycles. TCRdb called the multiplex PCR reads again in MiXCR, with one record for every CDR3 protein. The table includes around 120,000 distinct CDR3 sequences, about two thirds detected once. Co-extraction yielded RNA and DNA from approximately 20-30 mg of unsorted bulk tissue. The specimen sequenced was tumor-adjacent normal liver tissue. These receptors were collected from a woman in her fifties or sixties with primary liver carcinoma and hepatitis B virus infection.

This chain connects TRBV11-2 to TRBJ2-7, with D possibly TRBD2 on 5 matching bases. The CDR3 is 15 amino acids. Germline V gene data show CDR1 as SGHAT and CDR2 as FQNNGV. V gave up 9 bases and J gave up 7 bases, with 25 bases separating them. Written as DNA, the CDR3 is TGTGCCAGTACAGAGGTGGGAGAGGTATCTGGGGAGCAGTACTTC. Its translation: CASTEVGEVSGEQYF.

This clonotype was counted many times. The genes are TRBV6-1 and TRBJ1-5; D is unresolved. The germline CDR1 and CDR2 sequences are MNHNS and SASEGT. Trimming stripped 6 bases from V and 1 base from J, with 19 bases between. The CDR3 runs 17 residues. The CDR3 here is CASRRSREGWSNQPQHF. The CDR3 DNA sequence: TGTGCCAGCAGACGATCTAGGGAGGGTTGGAGCAATCAGCCCCAGCATTTT.

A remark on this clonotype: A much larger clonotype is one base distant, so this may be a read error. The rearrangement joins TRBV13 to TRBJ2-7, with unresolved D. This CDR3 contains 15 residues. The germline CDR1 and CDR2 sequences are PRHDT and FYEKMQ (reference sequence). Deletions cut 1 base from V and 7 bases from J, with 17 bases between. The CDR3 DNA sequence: TGTGCCAGCAGCTTAGTAGGGCACCGGCTACGGGAGCAGTACTTC. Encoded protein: CASSLVGHRLREQYF.

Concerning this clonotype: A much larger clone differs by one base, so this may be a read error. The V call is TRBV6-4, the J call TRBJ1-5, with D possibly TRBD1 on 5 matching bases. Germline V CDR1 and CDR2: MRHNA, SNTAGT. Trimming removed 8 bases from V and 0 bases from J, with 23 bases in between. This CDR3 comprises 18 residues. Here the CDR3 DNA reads TGTGCCAGCCACTCCCGGGACGGGGCCCCCAGTAGCAATCAGCCCCAGCATTTT. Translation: CASHSRDGAPSSNQPQHF.

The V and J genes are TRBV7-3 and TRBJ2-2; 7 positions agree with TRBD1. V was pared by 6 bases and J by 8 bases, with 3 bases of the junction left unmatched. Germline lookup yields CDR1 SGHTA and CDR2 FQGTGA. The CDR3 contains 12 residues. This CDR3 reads CASRMTGGELFF. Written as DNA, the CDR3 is TGTGCCAGCAGGATGACAGGGGGGGAGCTGTTTTTT.

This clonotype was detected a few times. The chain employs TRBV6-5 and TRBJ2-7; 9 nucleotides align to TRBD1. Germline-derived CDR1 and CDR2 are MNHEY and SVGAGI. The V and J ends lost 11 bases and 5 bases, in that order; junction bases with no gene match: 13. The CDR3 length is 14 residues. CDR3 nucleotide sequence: TGTGCCGGTCTTCCGGGACAGGGTTCAAACGAGCAGTACTTC. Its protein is CAGLPGQGSNEQYF.

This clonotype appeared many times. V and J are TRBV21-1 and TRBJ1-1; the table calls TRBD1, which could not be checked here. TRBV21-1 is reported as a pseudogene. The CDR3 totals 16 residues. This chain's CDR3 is CASSATQGSRNTEAFF. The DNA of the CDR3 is TGTGCCAGCAGCGCCACACAGGGATCGAGGAACACTGAAGCTTTCTTT.

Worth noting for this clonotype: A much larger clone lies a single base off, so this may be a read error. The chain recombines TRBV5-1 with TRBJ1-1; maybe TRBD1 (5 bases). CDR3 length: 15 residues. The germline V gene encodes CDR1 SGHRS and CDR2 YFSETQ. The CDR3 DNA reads TGCGCCAACAGCTTGGACGTTTTGGGGGACACTGAAGCTTTCTTT. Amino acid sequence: CANSLDVLGDTEAFF.

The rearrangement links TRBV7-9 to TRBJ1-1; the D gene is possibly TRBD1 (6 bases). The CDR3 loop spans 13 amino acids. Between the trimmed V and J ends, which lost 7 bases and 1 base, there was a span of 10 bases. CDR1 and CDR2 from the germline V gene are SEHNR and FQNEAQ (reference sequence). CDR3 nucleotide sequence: TGTGCCAGCACTGTACAGGGGAACACTGAAGCTTTCTTT. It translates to CASTVQGNTEAFF. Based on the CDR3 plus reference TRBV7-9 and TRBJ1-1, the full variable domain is DTGVSQNPRHKITKRGQNVTFRCDPISEHNRLYWYRQTLGQGPEFLTYFQNEAQLEKSRLLSDRFSAERPKGSFSTLEIQRTEQGDSAMYLCASTVQGNTEAFFGQGTRLTVV.

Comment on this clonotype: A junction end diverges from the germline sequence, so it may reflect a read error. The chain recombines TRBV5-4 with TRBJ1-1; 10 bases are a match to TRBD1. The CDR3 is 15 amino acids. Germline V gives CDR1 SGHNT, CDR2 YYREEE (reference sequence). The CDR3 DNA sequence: TGTGCCAGCTATAAGACAGGGGGCAATGACACTGAGGCTTTCTTT. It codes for CASYKTGGNDTEAFF.

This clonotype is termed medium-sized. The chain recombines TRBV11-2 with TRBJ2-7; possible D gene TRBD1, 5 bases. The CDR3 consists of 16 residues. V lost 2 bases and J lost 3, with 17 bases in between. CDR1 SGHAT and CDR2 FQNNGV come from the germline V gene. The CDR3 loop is CASSLSLRVRGYEQYF. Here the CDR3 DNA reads TGTGCCAGCAGCTTATCCCTCAGGGTTAGGGGCTACGAGCAGTACTTC.

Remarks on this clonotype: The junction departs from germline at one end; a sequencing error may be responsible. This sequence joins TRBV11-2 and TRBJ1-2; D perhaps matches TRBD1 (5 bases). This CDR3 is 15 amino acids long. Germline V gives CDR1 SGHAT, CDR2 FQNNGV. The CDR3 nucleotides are TGCGCCAGTACCCCCCTGGGACTCCCGGGCTATGGCTACGCCTTC. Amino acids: CASTPLGLPGYGYAF.

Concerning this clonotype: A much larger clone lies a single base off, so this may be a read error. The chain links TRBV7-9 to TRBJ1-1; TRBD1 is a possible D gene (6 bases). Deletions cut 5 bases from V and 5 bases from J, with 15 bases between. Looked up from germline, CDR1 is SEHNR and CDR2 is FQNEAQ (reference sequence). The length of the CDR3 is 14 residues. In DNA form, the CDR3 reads TGTGCCAGCAGCCTAACAGGGTTAGGGACTGAAGCTTTCTTT. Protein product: CASSLTGLGTEAFF.

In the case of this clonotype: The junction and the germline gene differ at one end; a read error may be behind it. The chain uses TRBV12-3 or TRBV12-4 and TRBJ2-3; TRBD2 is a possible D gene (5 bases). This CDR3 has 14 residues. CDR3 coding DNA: TGTGCCAACAGTTTCTCTGGAGGCACAGATACGCAGTGTTTT. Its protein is CANSFSGGTDTQCF.

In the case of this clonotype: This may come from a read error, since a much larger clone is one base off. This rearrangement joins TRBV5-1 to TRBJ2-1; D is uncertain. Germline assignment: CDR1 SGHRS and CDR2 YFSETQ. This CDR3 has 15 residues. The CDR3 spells CASCLATDSYNEQFF. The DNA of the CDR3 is TGCGCCAGCTGCTTGGCCACAGACTCCTACAATGAGCAGTTCTTC.

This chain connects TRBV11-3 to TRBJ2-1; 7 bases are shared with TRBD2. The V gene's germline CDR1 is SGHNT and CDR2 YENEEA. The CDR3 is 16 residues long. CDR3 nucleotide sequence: TGTCCAAGCGGGAAGTGCGTAGGCGAAAAGGACAATGAGCAGTTCTTC. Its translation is CPSGKCVGEKDNEQFF.

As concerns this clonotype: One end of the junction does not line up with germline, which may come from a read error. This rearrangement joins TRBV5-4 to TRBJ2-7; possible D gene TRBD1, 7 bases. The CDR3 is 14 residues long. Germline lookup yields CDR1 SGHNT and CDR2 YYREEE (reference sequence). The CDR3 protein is CARSLGAGGYEQYF. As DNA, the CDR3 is TGTGCCAGGAGCTTGGGGGCAGGGGGGTACGAGCAATACTTC.

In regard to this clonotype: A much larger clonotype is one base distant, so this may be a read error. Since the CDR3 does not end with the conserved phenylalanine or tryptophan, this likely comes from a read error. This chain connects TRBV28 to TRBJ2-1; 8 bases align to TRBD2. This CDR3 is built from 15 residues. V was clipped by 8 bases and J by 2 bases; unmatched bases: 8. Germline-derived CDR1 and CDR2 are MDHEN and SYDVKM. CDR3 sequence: CASAPGGGPYNEQFS. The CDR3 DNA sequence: TGTGCCAGCGCTCCGGGCGGGGGGCCCTACAATGAGCAGTTCTCC.

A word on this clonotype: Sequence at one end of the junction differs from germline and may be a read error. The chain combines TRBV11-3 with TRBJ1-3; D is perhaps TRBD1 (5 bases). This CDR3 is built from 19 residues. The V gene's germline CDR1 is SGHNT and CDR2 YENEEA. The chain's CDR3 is CASCSDKGRVTYSGNTLYF. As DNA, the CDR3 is TGTGCCAGCTGCTCGGACAAGGGGCGCGTAACATACTCTGGAAACACCTTATATTTT.

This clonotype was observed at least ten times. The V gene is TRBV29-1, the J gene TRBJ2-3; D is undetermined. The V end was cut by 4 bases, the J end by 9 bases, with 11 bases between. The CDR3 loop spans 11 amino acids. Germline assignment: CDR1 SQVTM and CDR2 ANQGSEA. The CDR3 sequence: CSVAPVATQYF. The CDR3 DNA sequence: TGCAGCGTTGCCCCGGTGGCCACGCAGTATTTT.

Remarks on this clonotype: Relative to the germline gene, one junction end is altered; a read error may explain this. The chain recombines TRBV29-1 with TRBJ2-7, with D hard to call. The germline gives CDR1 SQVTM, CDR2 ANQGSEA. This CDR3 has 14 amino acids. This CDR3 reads CSVEGGRSGYEKYF. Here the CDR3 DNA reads TGCAGCGTTGAAGGGGGTCGGTCAGGCTACGAGAAGTACTTC.

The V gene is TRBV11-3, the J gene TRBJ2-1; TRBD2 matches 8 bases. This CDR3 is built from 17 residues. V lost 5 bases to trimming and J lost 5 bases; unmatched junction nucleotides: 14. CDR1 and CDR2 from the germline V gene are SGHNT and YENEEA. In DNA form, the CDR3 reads TGTGCCAGCAGCCCCGCGAGAAGAGCGGGAGTCCACAATGAGCAGTTCTTC. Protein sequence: CASSPARRAGVHNEQFF.

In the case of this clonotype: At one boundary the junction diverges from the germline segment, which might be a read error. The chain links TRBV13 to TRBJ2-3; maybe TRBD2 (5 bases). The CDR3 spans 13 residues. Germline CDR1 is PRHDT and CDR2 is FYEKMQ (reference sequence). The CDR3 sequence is CASSSRGADTQFF. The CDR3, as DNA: TGTGCCAGCAGCTCACGAGGAGCGGATACGCAGTTTTTT.

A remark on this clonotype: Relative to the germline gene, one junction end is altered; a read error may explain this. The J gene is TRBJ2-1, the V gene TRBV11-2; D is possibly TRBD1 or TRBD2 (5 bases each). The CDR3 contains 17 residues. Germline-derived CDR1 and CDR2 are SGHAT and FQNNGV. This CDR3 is CASNLALAFRDHNEQFF. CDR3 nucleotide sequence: TGTGCCAGCAACTTAGCTCTCGCTTTCCGGGACCATAATGAGCAGTTCTTC.

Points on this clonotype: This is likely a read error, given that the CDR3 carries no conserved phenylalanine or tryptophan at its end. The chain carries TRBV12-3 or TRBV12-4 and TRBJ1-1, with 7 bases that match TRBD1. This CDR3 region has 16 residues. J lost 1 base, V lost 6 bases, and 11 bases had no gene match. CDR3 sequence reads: CASRPFDRERNTEAFI. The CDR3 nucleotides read TGTGCCAGCAGACCCTTTGACAGGGAGCGGAACACTGAAGCTTTCATT.